These 11 T cell receptor beta chains came from one sample sequenced in a study of spatial heterogeneity in lung cancer. Time point here: sample taken at primary tumor resection. Overall study results and limits: Counts that tracked tumor mutation counts were those of expanded intratumoral alpha and beta TCRs.

TCRdb recomputed calls from the 5' RACE reads with MiXCR, one row per CDR3 protein. This sample has 25,000 to 30,000 distinct CDR3 sequences, with about 7.1% found just once. Which antigens these TCRs recognize remains unknown. The starting material was lung tumor tissue, obtained at surgery. These receptors were obtained from a male donor with early-stage non-small cell lung cancer.

In this sample, this clonotype turned up once. This may stem from a read error, because a much larger clone lies one nucleotide away. The chain links TRBV5-1 to TRBJ2-5; perhaps D is TRBD1 or TRBD2 (5 bases each). Germline-derived CDR1 and CDR2 are SGHRS and YFSETQ. The CDR3 consists of 14 residues. CDR3: CACSHTGARETQYF. CDR3 sequence (DNA): TGCGCCTGCAGCCACACCGGGGCCCGAGAGACCCAGTACTTC.

This clonotype has ten or more counts. The genes are TRBV20-1 and TRBJ2-5, with D perhaps TRBD2 (6 bases). There are 17 residues in the CDR3. Trimming removed 3 bases at V and 4 bases at J, with 24 bases between. Germline V lookup: CDR1 DFQATT, CDR2 SNEGSKA (reference sequence). CDR3 sequence reads: CSARSLFGAHGGETQYF. In DNA form, the CDR3 reads TGCAGTGCTAGGAGTCTATTCGGGGCCCACGGGGGAGAGACCCAGTACTTC.

The sample holds many counts of this clonotype. The genes are TRBV5-1 and TRBJ2-7; tentatively, D is TRBD2 (6 bases). With 3 bases removed from V and 4 bases from J, the gap between germline ends came to 20 bases. Per germline, CDR1 SGHRS and CDR2 YFSETQ. This CDR3 has 16 amino acids. CDR3 loop: CASSSEPRGTAYEQYF. CDR3 DNA sequence: TGCGCCAGCAGCTCCGAGCCCCGGGGGACGGCTTACGAGCAGTACTTC.

This clonotype was detected only a few times. The chain recombines TRBV3-1 with TRBJ2-7; 9 bases align to TRBD2. After removal of 4 bases from V and 5 bases from J, the junction contained 3 bases not matched to a gene. Germline V lookup: CDR1 LGHDT, CDR2 YNNKEL (reference sequence). This CDR3 spans 13 amino acids. CDR3 sequence: CASSLAGAHEQYF. The CDR3 DNA follows: TGTGCCAGCAGCCTAGCGGGGGCCCACGAGCAGTACTTC.

This clonotype appeared a few times. The chain combines TRBV9 with TRBJ2-3; 9 positions agree with TRBD2. Germline CDR1 reads SGDLS; CDR2 reads YYNGEE. V shed 4 bases and J 8 bases; nucleotides not matched to a gene: 11. This CDR3 is built from 15 residues. CDR3 sequence (DNA): TGTGCCAGCAGCATTAGCGGGGGCAGGGAGGGTACGCAGTATTTT. Translation: CASSISGGREGTQYF. Variable domain in full (rest from reference TRBV9 and TRBJ2-3): DSGVTQTPKHLITATGQRVTLRCSPRSGDLSVYWYQQSLDQGLQFLIQYYNGEERAKGNILERFSAQQFPDLHSELNLSSLELGDSALYFCASSISGGREGTQYFGPGTRLTVL.

The chain combines TRBV7-8 with TRBJ1-3, with a tentative D call TRBD1 (6 bases). Per the germline V gene, CDR1 is SGHVS and CDR2 is FQNEAQ. Trimming cost V 1 base and J 4 bases, with 11 bases left between them. The CDR3 consists of 15 residues. This CDR3 is CASSLEGGSGNTIYF. For the CDR3, the DNA is TGTGCCAGCAGCTTAGAGGGGGGATCGGGAAACACCATATATTTT. The full variable domain, completed using reference TRBV7-8 and TRBJ1-3, is GAGVSQSPRYKVAKRGQDVALRCDPISGHVSLFWYQQALGQGPEFLTYFQNEAQLDKSGLPSDRFFAERPEGSVSTLKIQRTQQEDSAVYLCASSLEGGSGNTIYFGEGSWLTVV.

The table lists this clonotype with a few counts. The genes are TRBV7-2 and TRBJ2-5; 8 nucleotides agree with TRBD2. This CDR3 contains 13 residues. With 8 bases clipped from V and 5 bases from J, the junction kept 7 bases outside the gene matches. CDR1 and CDR2 from the germline V gene are SGHTA and FQGNSA. CDR3 protein: CASSAGGAETQYF. The CDR3 nucleotides are TGTGCCAGCTCGGCGGGGGGCGCGGAGACCCAGTACTTC.

This clonotype was detected a few times. This chain joins TRBV6-1 and TRBJ1-1; D is unresolved. Germline CDR1 reads MNHNS; CDR2 reads SASEGT. V shed 6 bases and J shed 1 base, with 9 bases lying between them. CDR3 length equals 13 residues. CDR3 loop: CASREDQNTEAFF. In nucleotides, the CDR3 is TGTGCCAGCAGAGAGGACCAGAACACTGAAGCTTTCTTT.

The chain couples TRBV29-1 to TRBJ1-4; D perhaps matches TRBD1 (6 bases). Germline-derived CDR1 and CDR2 are SQVTM and ANQGSEA. This CDR3 is built from 12 residues. Trimming removed 6 bases from V and 4 bases from J, with 9 bases in between. The CDR3 nucleotides read TGCAGCGTGGGACACCTTAATGAAAAACTGTTTTTT. Residues: CSVGHLNEKLFF.

This clonotype appeared many times. The chain joins TRBV20-1 to TRBJ2-7; a possible D gene is TRBD1 (5 bases). The CDR3 is 12 residues long. Looked up from germline, CDR1 is DFQATT and CDR2 is SNEGSKA (reference sequence). Trimming shortened V by 5 bases and J by 7 bases, and 15 bases separated the two germline ends. The CDR3 here is CSASPKGFEQYF. CDR3 DNA sequence: TGCAGTGCTTCACCCAAGGGGTTTGAGCAGTACTTC.

V usage is TRBV7-9 and J usage is TRBJ1-1; D is undetermined. V gave up 0 bases and J gave up 0 bases, with 8 bases separating them. This CDR3 comprises 15 residues. Germline-derived CDR1 and CDR2 are SEHNR and FQNEAQ (reference sequence). This chain's CDR3 is CASSLASVLNTEAFF. The CDR3 DNA reads TGTGCCAGCAGCTTAGCTTCGGTTTTGAACACTGAAGCTTTCTTT.